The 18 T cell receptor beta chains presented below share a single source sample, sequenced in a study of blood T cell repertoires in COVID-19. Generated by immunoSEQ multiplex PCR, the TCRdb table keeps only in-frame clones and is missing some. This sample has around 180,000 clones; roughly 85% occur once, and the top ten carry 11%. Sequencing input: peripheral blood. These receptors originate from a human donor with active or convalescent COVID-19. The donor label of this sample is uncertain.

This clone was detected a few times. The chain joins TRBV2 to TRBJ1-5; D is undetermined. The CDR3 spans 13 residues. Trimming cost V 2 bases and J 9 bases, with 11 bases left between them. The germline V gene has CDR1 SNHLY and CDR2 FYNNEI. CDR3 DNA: TGTGCCAGCAGTGAACGACAAGGAGGGCCCCAGCATTTT. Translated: CASSERQGGPQHF.

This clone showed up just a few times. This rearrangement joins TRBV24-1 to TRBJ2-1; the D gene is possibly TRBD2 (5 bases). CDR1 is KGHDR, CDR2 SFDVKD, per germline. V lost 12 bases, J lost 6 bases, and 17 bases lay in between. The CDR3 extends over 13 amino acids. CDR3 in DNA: TGTGCCCTAAGTGGGCGGGCTGGCAATGAGCAGTTCTTC. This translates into CALSGRAGNEQFF.

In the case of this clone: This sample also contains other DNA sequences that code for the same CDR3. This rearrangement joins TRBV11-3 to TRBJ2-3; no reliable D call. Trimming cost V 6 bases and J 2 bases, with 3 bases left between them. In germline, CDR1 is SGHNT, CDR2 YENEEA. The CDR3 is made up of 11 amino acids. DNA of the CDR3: TGTGCCAGCAGGTACACAGATACGCAGTATTTT. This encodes CASRYTDTQYF.

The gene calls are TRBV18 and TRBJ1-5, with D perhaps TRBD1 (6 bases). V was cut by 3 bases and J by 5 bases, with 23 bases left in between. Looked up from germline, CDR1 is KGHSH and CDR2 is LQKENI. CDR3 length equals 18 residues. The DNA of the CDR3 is TGTGCCAGCTCACCGGGTGGGAGACAGGATAAAAGGGATCAGCCCCAGCATTTT. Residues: CASSPGGRQDKRDQPQHF.

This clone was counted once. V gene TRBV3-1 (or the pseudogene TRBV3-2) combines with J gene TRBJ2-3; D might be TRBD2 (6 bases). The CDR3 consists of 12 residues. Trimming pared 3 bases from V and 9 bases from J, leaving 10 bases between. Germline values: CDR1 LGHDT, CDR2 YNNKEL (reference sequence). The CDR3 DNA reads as TGTGCCAGCAGCCACAGGGACTTAACGCAGTATTTT. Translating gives CASSHRDLTQYF.

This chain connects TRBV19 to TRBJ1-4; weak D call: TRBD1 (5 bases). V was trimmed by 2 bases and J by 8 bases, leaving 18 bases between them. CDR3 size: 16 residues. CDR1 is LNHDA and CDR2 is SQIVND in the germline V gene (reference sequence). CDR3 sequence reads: CASSINRGGEGEKLFF. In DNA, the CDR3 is TGTGCCAGTAGTATAAATCGGGGGGGAGAAGGGGAAAAACTGTTTTTT.

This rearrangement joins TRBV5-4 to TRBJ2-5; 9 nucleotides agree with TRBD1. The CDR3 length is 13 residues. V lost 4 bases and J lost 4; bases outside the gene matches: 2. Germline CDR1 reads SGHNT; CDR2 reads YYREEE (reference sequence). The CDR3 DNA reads TGTGCCAGCAGCGCGGGACAGGGAGAGACCCAGTACTTC. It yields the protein CASSAGQGETQYF.

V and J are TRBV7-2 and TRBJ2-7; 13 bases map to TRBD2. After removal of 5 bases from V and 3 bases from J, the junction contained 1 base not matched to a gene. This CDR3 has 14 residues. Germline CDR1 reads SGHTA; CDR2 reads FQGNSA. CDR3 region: CASSRTSGSYEQYF. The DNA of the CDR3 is TGTGCCAGCAGCAGGACTAGCGGGAGCTACGAGCAGTACTTC.

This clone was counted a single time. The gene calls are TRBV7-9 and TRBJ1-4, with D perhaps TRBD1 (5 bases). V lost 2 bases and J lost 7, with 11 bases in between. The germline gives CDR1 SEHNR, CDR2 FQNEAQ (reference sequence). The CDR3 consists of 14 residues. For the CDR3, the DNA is TGTGCCAGCAGCTTAAGTAGGGGCGGTGAAAAACTGTTTTTT. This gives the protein CASSLSRGGEKLFF.

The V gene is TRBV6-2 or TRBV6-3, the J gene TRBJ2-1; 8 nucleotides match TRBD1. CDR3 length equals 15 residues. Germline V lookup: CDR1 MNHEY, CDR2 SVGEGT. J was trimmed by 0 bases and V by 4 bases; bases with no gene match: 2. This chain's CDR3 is CASSWTGSSYNEQFF. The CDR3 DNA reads TGTGCCAGCAGTTGGACAGGGAGCTCCTACAATGAGCAGTTCTTC.

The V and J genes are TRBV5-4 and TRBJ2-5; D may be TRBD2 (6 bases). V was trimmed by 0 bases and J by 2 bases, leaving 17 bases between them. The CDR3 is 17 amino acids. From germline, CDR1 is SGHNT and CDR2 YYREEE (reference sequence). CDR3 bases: TGTGCCAGCAGCTTGGGGGTGGCCTCGACTAGACAAGAGACCCAGTACTTC. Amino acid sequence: CASSLGVASTRQETQYF.

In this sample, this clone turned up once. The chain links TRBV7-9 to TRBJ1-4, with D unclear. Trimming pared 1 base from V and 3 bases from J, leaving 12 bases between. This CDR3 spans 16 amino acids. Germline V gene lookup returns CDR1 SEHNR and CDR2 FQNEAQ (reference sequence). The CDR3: CASSLGTRGANEKLFF. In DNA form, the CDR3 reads TGTGCCAGCAGCTTAGGGACTCGAGGTGCTAATGAAAAACTGTTTTTT.

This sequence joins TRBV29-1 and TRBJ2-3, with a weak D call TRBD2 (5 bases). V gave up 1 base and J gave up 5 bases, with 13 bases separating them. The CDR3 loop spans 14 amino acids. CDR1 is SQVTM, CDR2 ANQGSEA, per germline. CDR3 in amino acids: CSVEGGSAGDTQYF. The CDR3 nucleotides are TGCAGCGTTGAAGGCGGTTCGGCGGGAGATACGCAGTATTTT.

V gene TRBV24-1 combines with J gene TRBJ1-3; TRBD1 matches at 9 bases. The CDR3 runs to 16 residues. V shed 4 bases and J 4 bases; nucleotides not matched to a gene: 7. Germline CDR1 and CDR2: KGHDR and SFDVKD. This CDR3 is CATSDPGTGSGNTIYF. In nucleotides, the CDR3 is TGTGCCACCAGTGACCCCGGGACAGGGTCCGGAAACACCATATATTTT.

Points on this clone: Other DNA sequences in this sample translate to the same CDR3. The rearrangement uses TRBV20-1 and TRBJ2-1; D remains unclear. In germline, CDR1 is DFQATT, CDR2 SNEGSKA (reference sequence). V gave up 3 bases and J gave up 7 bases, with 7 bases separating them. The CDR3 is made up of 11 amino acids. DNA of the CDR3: TGCAGTGCTAGCCAGGCAAATGAGCAGTTCTTC. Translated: CSASQANEQFF.

The DNA for the CDR3 is TGTGCCAGCAGCCAAGTCAGTAGCGGGGGGCTGAGGGCGTCAGCCCAGTACTTC. Translation gives CASSQVSSGGLRASAQYF. The V call is TRBV3-1 (or the pseudogene TRBV3-2), the J call TRBJ2-5; 10 nucleotides line up with TRBD2. This CDR3 has 18 residues. CDR1 LGHDT and CDR2 YNNKEL come from the germline V gene (reference sequence). J was trimmed by 9 bases and V by 1 base; bases with no gene match: 17.

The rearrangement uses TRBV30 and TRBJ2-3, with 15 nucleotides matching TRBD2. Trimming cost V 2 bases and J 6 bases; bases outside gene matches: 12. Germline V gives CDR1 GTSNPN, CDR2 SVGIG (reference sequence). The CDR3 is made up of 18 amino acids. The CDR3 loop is CAWSRGLAGGPSWDTQYF. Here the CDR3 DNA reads TGTGCCTGGAGTCGTGGACTAGCGGGAGGGCCCTCGTGGGATACGCAGTATTTT.

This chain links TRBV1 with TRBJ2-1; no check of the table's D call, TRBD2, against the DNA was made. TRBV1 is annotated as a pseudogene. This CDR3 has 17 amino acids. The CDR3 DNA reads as TGCACCAGCAGCCATTCTAGCGGGAGGGCCGAAAGGAATGAGCAGTTCTTC. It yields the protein CTSSHSSGRAERNEQFF.